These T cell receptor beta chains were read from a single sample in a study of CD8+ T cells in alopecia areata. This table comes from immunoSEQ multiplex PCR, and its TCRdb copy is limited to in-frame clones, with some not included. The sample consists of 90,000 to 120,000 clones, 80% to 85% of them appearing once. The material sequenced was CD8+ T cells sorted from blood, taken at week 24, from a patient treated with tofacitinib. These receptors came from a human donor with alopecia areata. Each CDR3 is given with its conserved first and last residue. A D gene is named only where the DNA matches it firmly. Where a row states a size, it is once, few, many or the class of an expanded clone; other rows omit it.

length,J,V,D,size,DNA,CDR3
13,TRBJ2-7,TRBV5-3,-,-,TGTGCCAGAAGTTCTGGACCTTCCTACGAGCAGTACTTC,CARSSGPSYEQYF
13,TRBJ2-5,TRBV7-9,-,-,TGTGCCAGCAGCTCCACTAGTATTGAGACCCAGTACTTC,CASSSTSIETQYF
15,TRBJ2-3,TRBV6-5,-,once,TGTGCCAGCAGTTCTATAGGGTTGGCATCTGATACGCAGTATTTT,CASSSIGLASDTQYF
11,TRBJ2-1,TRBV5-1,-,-,TGCGCCAGCACACAGGGTACTGAGCAGTTCTTC,CASTQGTEQFF
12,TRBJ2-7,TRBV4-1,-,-,TGCGCCAGCAGCCAAGATGGGGACGAGCAGTACTTC,CASSQDGDEQYF
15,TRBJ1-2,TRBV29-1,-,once,TGCAGCGTTTACACCCAGGGCGGGGGAAGGATCGGCTACACCTTC,CSVYTQGGGRIGYTF
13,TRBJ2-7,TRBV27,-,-,TGTGCCAGCAGTTTCTACGGGAACTACGAGCAGTACTTC,CASSFYGNYEQYF
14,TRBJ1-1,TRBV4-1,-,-,TGCGCCAGCAGCGTACAGGCAGGGATCACTGAAGCTTTCTTT,CASSVQAGITEAFF
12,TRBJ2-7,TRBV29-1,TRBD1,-,TGCAGCGTTAGGACAGGGCTTTACGAGCAGTACTTC,CSVRTGLYEQYF
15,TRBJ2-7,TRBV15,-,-,TGTGCCACCAGCAGAGTTCCGACAACCCATAATGAGCAGTACTTC,CATSRVPTTHNEQYF
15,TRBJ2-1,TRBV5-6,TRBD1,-,TGTGCCAGCAAATTGTGGGGAGCAGGGGGAAATGAGCAGTTCTTC,CASKLWGAGGNEQFF
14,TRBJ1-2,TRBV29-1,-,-,TGCAGCGTCCTACCGACAGGCGAAGTTTATGGCTACACCTTC,CSVLPTGEVYGYTF
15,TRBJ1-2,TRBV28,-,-,TGTGCCAGCAACCCCCTCGGGGGTCTCGACTATGGCTACACCTTC,CASNPLGGLDYGYTF
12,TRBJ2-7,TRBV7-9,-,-,TGTGCCAGCAGCTCCATGGCCTACGAGCAGTACTTC,CASSSMAYEQYF
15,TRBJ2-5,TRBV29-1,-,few,TGCAGCGTTGAAGACCCCCGCGGGGTCCAAGAGACCCAGTACTTC,CSVEDPRGVQETQYF
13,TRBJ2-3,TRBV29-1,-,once,TGCAGCGCCGAGGCCCTGAACACAGATACGCAGTATTTT,CSAEALNTDTQYF
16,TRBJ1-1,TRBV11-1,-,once,TGTGCCAGCAGCTTAAGTGTTATCGCAGACCGTTATGAAGCTTTCTTT,CASSLSVIADRYEAFF
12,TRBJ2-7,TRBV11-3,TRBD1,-,TGTGCCAGCAAACAGGGGCCTGACGAGCAGTACTTC,CASKQGPDEQYF
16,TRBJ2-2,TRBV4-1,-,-,TGCGCCAGCAGAACGACAATTAACGCGAACACCGGGGAGCTGTTTTTT,CASRTTINANTGELFF
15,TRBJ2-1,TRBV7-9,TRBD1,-,TGTGCCAGCAGCTCGCAAGACAGGGCACACAATGAGCAGTTCTTC,CASSSQDRAHNEQFF
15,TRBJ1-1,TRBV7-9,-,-,TGTGCCAGCAGCTACCCCGGGACGGATAACACTGAAGCTTTCTTT,CASSYPGTDNTEAFF
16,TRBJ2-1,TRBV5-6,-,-,TGTGCCAGCAGCTTGGGAACCTGGGACTCCTACAATGAGCAGTTCTTC,CASSLGTWDSYNEQFF
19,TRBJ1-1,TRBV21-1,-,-,TGTGCCAGCAGCGTCCGAGACTCGGACAGGGGCGGCCCGAACACTGAAGCTTTCTTT,CASSVRDSDRGGPNTEAFF
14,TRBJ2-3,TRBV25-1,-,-,TGTGCCAGCAGTGAGGGGGGGCGGACAGATACGCAGTATTTT,CASSEGGRTDTQYF
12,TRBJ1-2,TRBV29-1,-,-,TGCAGCGTCGTCAACAGGGTGGGTGGCTACACCTTC,CSVVNRVGGYTF
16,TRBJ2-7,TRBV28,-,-,TGTGCCAGCAGTTTACCCCCAGGGACCCTCCCCTACGAGCAGTACTTC,CASSLPPGTLPYEQYF
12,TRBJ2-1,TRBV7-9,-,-,TGTGCCAGCAGCTTAATGTCGGGTGAGCAGTTCTTC,CASSLMSGEQFF
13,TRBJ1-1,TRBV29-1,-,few,TGCAGCGTTGGTGAGGGGGTGAACACTGAAGCTTTCTTT,CSVGEGVNTEAFF
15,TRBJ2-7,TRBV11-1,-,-,TGTGCCAGCAGCCCAAGCCGGATGATCTCCTACGAGCAGTACTTC,CASSPSRMISYEQYF
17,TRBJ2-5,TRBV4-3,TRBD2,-,TGCGCCAGCAGCCAAGATAGAGGTCCGGGGGGCCAAGAGACCCAGTACTTC,CASSQDRGPGGQETQYF
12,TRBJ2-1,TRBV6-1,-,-,TGTGCCAGCAGTGAATCAGGGAATGAGCAGTTCTTC,CASSESGNEQFF
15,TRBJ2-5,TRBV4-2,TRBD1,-,TGTGCCAGCAGCCAAGAACGACAGGGGGAAGAGACCCAGTACTTC,CASSQERQGEETQYF
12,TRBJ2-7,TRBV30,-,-,TGTGCCTGGAGTGCTGCAGGTTACGAGCAGTACTTC,CAWSAAGYEQYF
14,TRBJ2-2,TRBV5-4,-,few,TGTGCCAGCAGCACTGGGGTTGCAGCCGGGGAGCTGTTTTTT,CASSTGVAAGELFF
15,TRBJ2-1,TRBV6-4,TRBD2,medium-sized,TGTGCCAGCAGTCGACTAGCGGGAGCCTACAATGAGCAGTTCTTC,CASSRLAGAYNEQFF
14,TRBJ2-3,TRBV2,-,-,TGTGCCAGCAGTGAAGGCGGGAGCACAGATACGCAGTATTTT,CASSEGGSTDTQYF
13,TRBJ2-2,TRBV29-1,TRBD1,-,TGCAGCGTTGACGGGGACAGGGGTGGGGAGCTGTTTTTT,CSVDGDRGGELFF
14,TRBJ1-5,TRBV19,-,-,TGTGCCAGTAGTATGGGGCAGAGGAACCAGCCCCAGCATTTT,CASSMGQRNQPQHF
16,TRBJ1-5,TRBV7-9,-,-,TGTGCCAGCAGCCACGGACCTATGGGTGGTGTTCAGCCCCAGCATTTT,CASSHGPMGGVQPQHF
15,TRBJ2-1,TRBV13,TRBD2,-,TGTGCCAGCAGCAGGGAGACTAGCGGGGCCTATGAGCAGTTCTTC,CASSRETSGAYEQFF
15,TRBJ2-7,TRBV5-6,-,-,TGTGCCAGCAGCCCCCCGCGGGGCAACACCTACGAGCAGTACTTC,CASSPPRGNTYEQYF
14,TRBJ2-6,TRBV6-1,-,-,TGTGCCAGCAGTGAAGGGTGGGTTACCAACGTCCTGACTTTC,CASSEGWVTNVLTF
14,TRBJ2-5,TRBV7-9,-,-,TGTGCCAGCAGCCCTGACAGGTATCAAGAGACCCAGTACTTC,CASSPDRYQETQYF
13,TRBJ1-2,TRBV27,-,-,TGTGCCAGCAGTCCTAAACAGGGACATGGCTACACCTTC,CASSPKQGHGYTF
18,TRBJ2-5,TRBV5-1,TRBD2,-,TGCGCCAGCAGGACGGGACTAGCGGGGGGAGAGTACCAAGAGACCCAGTACTTC,CASRTGLAGGEYQETQYF
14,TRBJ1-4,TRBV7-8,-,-,TGTGCCAGCAGCTTAGGGGGGGGTTATGAAAAACTGTTTTTT,CASSLGGGYEKLFF
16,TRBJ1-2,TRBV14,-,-,TGTGCCAGCAGCCAAGTAGCAGCCACGACTAACTATGGCTACACCTTC,CASSQVAATTNYGYTF
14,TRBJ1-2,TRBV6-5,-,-,TGTGCCAGCGGAATCAGGGGACTTCCCTATGGCTACACCTTC,CASGIRGLPYGYTF
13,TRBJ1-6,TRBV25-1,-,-,TGTGCCAGCAGTGAGGGACACAATTCACCCCTCCACTTT,CASSEGHNSPLHF
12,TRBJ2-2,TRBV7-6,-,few,TGTGCCAGCAGCGCTAGCCCCGGGGAGCTGTTTTTT,CASSASPGELFF